Listed here are 9 T cell receptor beta chains from one sample, sequenced in a study of cytomegalovirus exposure and HLA in healthy donors. The primer mix had 60 Vbeta and 13 Jbeta primers. Clones were read by immunoSEQ multiplex PCR, and TCRdb kept only the in-frame ones, dropping some. The sample gives approximately 220,000 clones, 60% to 80% of which show up once; approximately 1.7% is in the top ten. Sequenced sample: PBMCs. The receptor set was obtained from a woman aged 25-40 years in good health and CMV-seronegative.

The rearrangement uses TRBV7-3 and TRBJ2-1; D is possibly TRBD1 (7 bases). CDR1 is SGHTA and CDR2 is FQGTGA in the germline V gene. CDR3 size: 14 residues. V gave up 1 base and J gave up 7 bases, with 11 bases separating them. CDR3 residues: CASSLIAGGNEQFF. The CDR3 DNA follows: TGTGCCAGCAGCTTAATCGCAGGGGGGAATGAGCAGTTCTTC.

This clone was detected only once. CDR3 loop: CAWSGTSGGAGTQYF. The CDR3 DNA is TGTGCCTGGAGCGGGACCTCGGGGGGGGCCGGGACCCAGTACTTC. The V gene is TRBV30, the J gene TRBJ2-5; TRBD2 matches at 8 bases. With 3 bases clipped from V and 7 bases from J, the junction kept 13 bases outside the gene matches. Germline CDR1 reads GTSNPN; CDR2 reads SVGIG (reference sequence). The CDR3 is 15 amino acids.

The chain uses TRBV10-3 and TRBJ1-2, with D hard to call. The CDR3 is 14 residues long. Trimming shortened V by 2 bases and J by 0 bases, and 7 bases separated the two germline ends. Per the germline V gene, CDR1 is ENHRY and CDR2 is SYGVKD. The CDR3: CAISEGISNYGYTF. The CDR3, as DNA: TGTGCCATCAGTGAGGGCATTTCTAACTATGGCTACACCTTC.

The V and J genes are TRBV27 and TRBJ1-1; no clear D gene. Trimming took off 1 base at V and 0 bases at J, with 6 bases between the two ends. The CDR3 totals 14 residues. Germline CDR1 is MNHEY and CDR2 is SMNVEV (reference sequence). CDR3 bases: TGTGCCAGCAGTTTATACGGAGTGAACACTGAAGCTTTCTTT. Residues: CASSLYGVNTEAFF.

The chain employs TRBV6-6 and TRBJ1-5; D remains unclear. The V gene's germline CDR1 is MNHNY and CDR2 SVGAGI (reference sequence). Trimming cost V 6 bases and J 9 bases, with 15 bases left between them. The CDR3 extends over 13 amino acids. The DNA for the CDR3 is TGTGCCAGCAGCAAGATAAACGGGAGGCCCCAGCATTTT. Translating gives CASSKINGRPQHF.

The count of this clone is one. The chain has TRBV27 and TRBJ2-5; 7 positions match TRBD2. This CDR3 contains 14 residues. CDR1 is MNHEY, CDR2 SMNVEV, per germline (reference sequence). Trimming at V came to 7 bases and at J to 2 bases, leaving 7 bases not matched to a gene. The CDR3: CASNPGGSQETQYF. The CDR3 DNA is TGTGCCAGCAACCCGGGGGGTTCTCAAGAGACCCAGTACTTC.

The V gene is TRBV6-6, the J gene TRBJ2-2; perhaps TRBD2 as D (6 bases). CDR3 length: 14 residues. Deletions cut 0 bases from V and 8 bases from J, with 10 bases between. The germline CDR1 and CDR2 sequences are MNHNY and SVGAGI (reference sequence). This chain's CDR3 is CASSYSRGAGELFF. CDR3 DNA sequence: TGTGCCAGCAGTTACTCCCGCGGGGCAGGGGAGCTGTTTTTT.

The gene calls are TRBV2 and TRBJ2-1, with 7 positions matching TRBD2. Germline loops: CDR1 SNHLY, CDR2 FYNNEI. V shed 0 bases, J shed 7 bases, and the junction held 6 bases outside the gene matches. CDR3 length: 15 residues. The CDR3 DNA is TGTGCCAGCAGTGAAGCGGGAGGGCCCTCAAATGAGCAGTTCTTC. It yields the protein CASSEAGGPSNEQFF.

This clone was counted a few times. The genes are TRBV6-1 and TRBJ2-5; TRBD2 matches 7 bases. This CDR3 spans 14 amino acids. V trimming: 6 bases; J trimming: 5 bases; junction bases outside the gene matches: 9. Germline values: CDR1 MNHNS, CDR2 SASEGT. CDR3 region: CASRRLAEGETQYF. As DNA, the CDR3 is TGTGCCAGCAGGAGACTAGCCGAGGGGGAGACCCAGTACTTC.